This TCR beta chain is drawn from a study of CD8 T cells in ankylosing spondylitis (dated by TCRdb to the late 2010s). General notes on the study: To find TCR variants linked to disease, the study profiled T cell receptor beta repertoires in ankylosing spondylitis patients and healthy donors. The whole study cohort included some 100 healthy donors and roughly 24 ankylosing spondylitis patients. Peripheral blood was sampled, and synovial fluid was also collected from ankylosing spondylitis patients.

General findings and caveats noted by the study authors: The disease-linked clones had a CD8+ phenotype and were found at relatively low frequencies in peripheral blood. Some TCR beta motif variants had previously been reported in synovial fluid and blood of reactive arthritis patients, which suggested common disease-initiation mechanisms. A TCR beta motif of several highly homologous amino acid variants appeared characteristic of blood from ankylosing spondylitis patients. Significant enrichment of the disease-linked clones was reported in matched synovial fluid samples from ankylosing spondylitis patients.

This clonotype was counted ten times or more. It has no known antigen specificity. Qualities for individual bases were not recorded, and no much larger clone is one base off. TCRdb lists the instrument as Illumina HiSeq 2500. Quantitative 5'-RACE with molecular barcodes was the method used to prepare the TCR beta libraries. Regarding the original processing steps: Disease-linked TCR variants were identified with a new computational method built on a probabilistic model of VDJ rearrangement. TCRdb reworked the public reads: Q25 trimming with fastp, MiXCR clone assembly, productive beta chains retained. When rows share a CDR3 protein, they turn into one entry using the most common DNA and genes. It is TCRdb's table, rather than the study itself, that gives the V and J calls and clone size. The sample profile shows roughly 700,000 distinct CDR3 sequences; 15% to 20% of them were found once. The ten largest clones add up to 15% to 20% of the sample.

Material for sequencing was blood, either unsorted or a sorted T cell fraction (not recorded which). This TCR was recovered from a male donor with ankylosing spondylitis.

The CDR3 reads as follows: CASKTGGGTNEKLFF. The DNA sequence reads TGTGCCAGCAAAACTGGCGGGGGGACTAATGAAAAACTGTTTTTT. The chain links TRBV28 with TRBJ1-4; the best D guess is TRBD1, with 5 bases matching. The germline V gene provides CDR1 MDHEN and CDR2 SYDVKM. V and J are truncated by 7 bases and 2 bases respectively, leaving an intervening sequence of 14 bases. Measured from the cysteine to the phenylalanine, the CDR3 is 15 residues long. The read is trimmed to its CDR3 DNA, 45 bases read in frame from base 1.